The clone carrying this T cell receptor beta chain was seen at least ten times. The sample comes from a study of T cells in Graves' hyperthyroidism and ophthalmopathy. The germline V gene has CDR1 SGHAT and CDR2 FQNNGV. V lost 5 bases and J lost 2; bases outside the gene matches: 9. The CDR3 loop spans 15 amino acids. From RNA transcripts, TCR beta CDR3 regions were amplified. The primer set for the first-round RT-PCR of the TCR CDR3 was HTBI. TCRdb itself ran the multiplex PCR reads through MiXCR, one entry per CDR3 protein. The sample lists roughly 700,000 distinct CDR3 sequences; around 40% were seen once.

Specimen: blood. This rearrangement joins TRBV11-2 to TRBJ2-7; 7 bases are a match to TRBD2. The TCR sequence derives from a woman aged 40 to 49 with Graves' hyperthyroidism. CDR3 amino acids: CASSPGRASTYEQYF. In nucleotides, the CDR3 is TGTGCCAGCAGCCCAGGGAGGGCCAGCACCTACGAGCAGTACTTC.